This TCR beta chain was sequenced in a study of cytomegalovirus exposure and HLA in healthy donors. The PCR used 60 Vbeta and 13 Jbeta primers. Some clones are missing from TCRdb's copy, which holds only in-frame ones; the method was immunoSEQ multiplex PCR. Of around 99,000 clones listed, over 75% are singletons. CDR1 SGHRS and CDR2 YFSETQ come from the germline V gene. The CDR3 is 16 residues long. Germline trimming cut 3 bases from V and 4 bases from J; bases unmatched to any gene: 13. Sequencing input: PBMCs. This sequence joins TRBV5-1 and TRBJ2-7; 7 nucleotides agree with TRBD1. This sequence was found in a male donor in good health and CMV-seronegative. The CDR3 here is CASSYDREGSKYEQYF. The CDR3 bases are TGCGCCAGCAGCTATGACAGGGAAGGCTCTAAGTACGAGCAGTACTTC.